Following are 22 T cell receptor beta chains from one sample sequenced in a study of tumor and adjacent non-tumor tissue in lung cancer. This sample's RNA came from whole unsorted tissue. A modified ARM-PCR protocol with three rounds of nested PCR amplified TCRbeta. Each CDR3 protein is one row after TCRdb ran MiXCR on the multiplex PCR reads. The sample includes 95,000 to 150,000 distinct CDR3 sequences, 55% to 75% of them seen just once. The specimen sequenced was lung tumor tissue. These receptor sequences come from a man aged 30 to 39 with non-small cell lung cancer.

Concerning this clonotype itself: The junction does not match germline at one end; this may be a read error. The chain employs TRBV11-1 and TRBJ1-6; D gene unclear. The CDR3 runs 14 residues. The germline CDR1 and CDR2 sequences are SGHAT and FQDESV (reference sequence). The CDR3 region is CSSSADTYNSPFHF. The CDR3 coding sequence is TGTTCAAGCAGCGCCGACACTTATAATTCACCCTTCCACTTT. Variable domain in full (rest from reference TRBV11-1 and TRBJ1-6): EAEVAQSPRYKITEKSQAVAFWCDPISGHATLYWYRQILGQGPELLVQFQDESVVDDSQLPKDRFSAERLKGVDSTLKIQPAELGDSAMYLCSSSADTYNSPFHFGNGTRLTVT.

V is TRBV5-5 and J is TRBJ2-4; 7 bases agree with TRBD1. Germline V gives CDR1 SGHKS, CDR2 YYEKEE (reference sequence). This CDR3 has 15 residues. CDR3 sequence: CTNSLDRVYKNIQYF. The CDR3 region has the DNA TGTACCAACAGCTTAGACAGGGTCTACAAAAACATTCAGTACTTC.

A remark on this clonotype: It may be a read error: a sequence one base away is much more abundant. V usage is TRBV12-3 or TRBV12-4 and J usage is TRBJ2-3; D perhaps matches TRBD1 (5 bases). The length of the CDR3 is 13 residues. The CDR3 is CASRGWGTDTQFF. The CDR3 DNA is TGTGCCAGCAGGGGCTGGGGCACAGATACGCAGTTTTTT.

This clonotype was observed a handful of times. This chain connects TRBV12-3 or TRBV12-4 to TRBJ1-4, with D possibly matching TRBD1 (5 bases). The CDR3 runs 15 residues. Between the trimmed V and J ends, which lost 2 bases and 7 bases, there was a span of 14 bases. The CDR3, as DNA: TGTGCCAGCAGTTTAACCTGGGGGTACGGTGAAAAACTGTTTTTT. Residues: CASSLTWGYGEKLFF.

Concerning this clonotype itself: A junction boundary mismatches the germline segment, possibly from a read error. The chain couples TRBV11-2 to TRBJ1-6; 8 nucleotides agree with TRBD1. The germline V gene has CDR1 SGHAT and CDR2 FQNNGV. The length of the CDR3 is 15 residues. CDR3 in amino acids: CVSSWGTGANSPLHF. The CDR3 DNA sequence: TGTGTCAGCAGCTGGGGGACAGGAGCGAATTCACCCCTCCACTTT. The full variable domain, rest sourced from reference TRBV11-2 and TRBJ1-6, is EAGVAQSPRYKIIEKRQSVAFWCNPISGHATLYWYQQILGQGPKLLIQFQNNGVVDDSQLPKDRFSAERLKGVDSTLKIQPAKLEDSAVYLCVSSWGTGANSPLHFGNGTRLTVT.

In regard to this clonotype: At one end the junction does not follow the germline gene, possibly because of a read error. V is TRBV6-5 and J is TRBJ1-2; 7 bases fit TRBD1. This CDR3 contains 14 residues. Germline V gene lookup returns CDR1 MNHEY and CDR2 SVGAGI. The DNA for the CDR3 is TGTCCCAGCAGTCGACAGGGTCCTAACTATGGCTACACTTTC. It encodes CPSSRQGPNYGYTF.

On this clonotype: A read error is possible here, since a much larger clone lies one base away. The rearrangement uses TRBV6-2 or TRBV6-3 and TRBJ2-7; no reliable D call. Germline V gives CDR1 MNHEY, CDR2 SVGEGT. The CDR3 loop spans 12 amino acids. CDR3 sequence reads: CATSVRAGEQYF. CDR3 in DNA: TGTGCCACCAGTGTTAGGGCTGGAGAGCAGTACTTC.

The chain uses TRBV2 and TRBJ2-3, with 7 bases lining up with TRBD1. This CDR3 comprises 12 residues. Germline values: CDR1 SNHLY, CDR2 FYNNEI. V was pared by 6 bases and J by 4 bases, with 1 base of the junction left unmatched. The CDR3 loop is CASRTGSDTQYF. CDR3 nucleotide sequence: TGTGCCAGCAGGACAGGGTCAGATACGCAGTATTTT.

This clonotype was observed a handful of times. This rearrangement joins TRBV12-3 or TRBV12-4 to TRBJ1-1, with D perhaps TRBD1 (6 bases). The CDR3 is 14 amino acids. V gave up 5 bases and J gave up 4 bases, with 14 bases separating them. In nucleotides, the CDR3 is TGTGCCAGCAGTCCTCAAGGGGGTACCACTGAAGCTTTCTTT. Its protein product is CASSPQGGTTEAFF.

This clonotype has just one count. This may be a read error, as it is one base from a much larger clone. The V call is TRBV6-2 or TRBV6-3, the J call TRBJ1-1; TRBD1 is a possible D gene (5 bases). The germline gives CDR1 MNHEY, CDR2 SVGEGT. The CDR3 has 14 amino acids. Trimming stripped 0 bases from V and 4 bases from J, with 9 bases between. The CDR3 DNA sequence: TGTGCCAGCAGTTACTCTTTGGGGGGCACTGAAGCTTTCTTT. Translated: CASSYSLGGTEAFF.

Remarks on this clonotype: The germline gene is not matched at one end of the junction; a read error may be the cause. The CDR3 reads CSARPTAGGVGNTICF. CDR3 sequence (DNA): TGCAGTGCTAGACCTACTGCCGGGGGGGTTGGAAACACCATATGTTTT. The V call is TRBV20-1, the J call TRBJ1-3, with D maybe TRBD1 (5 bases). The CDR3 is made up of 16 amino acids. CDR1 and CDR2 (germline): DFQATT, SNEGSKA (reference sequence).

This chain uses TRBV30 with TRBJ2-7, with D uncertain. Trimming removed 1 base at V and 5 bases at J, with 9 bases between. In germline, CDR1 is GTSNPN, CDR2 SVGIG (reference sequence). This CDR3 spans 12 amino acids. The DNA of the CDR3 is TGTGCCTGGAGTGGGCTGAAGAACGAGCAGTACTTC. It codes for CAWSGLKNEQYF. The full variable domain, its missing parts supplied by reference TRBV30 and TRBJ2-7, is SQTIHQWPATLVQPVGSPLSLECTVEGTSNPNLYWYRQAAGRGLQLLFYSVGIGQISSEVPQNLSASRPQDRQFILSSKKLLLSDSGFYLCAWSGLKNEQYFGPGTRLTVT.

In regard to this clonotype: Just one base apart from a much larger clone, this may be a read error. The chain couples TRBV5-6 to TRBJ2-1; TRBD2 is a possible D gene (6 bases). Germline CDR1 and CDR2: SGHDT and YYEEEE. The ends were cut back, 0 bases at V and 2 bases at J, with 12 bases in the middle. The CDR3 is 16 amino acids. The CDR3 loop is CASSLGTGGTYNEQFF. The CDR3 region has the DNA TGTGCCAGCAGCTTGGGAACTGGCGGGACCTACAATGAGCAGTTCTTC.

Concerning this clonotype: The germline gene is not matched at one end of the junction; a read error may be the cause. The chain couples TRBV6-1 to TRBJ2-1, with D hard to call. Germline assignment: CDR1 MNHNS and CDR2 SASEGT. The CDR3 has 16 residues. The DNA for the CDR3 is TGTGCCAGTAGTGGACCCCGTTTTCGCTCCTACATTGAGCAGTTCTTC. It yields the protein CASSGPRFRSYIEQFF.

In its sample, this clonotype was seen a few times. This clone may be a read error of a much larger clone one base away. This chain joins TRBV6-2 or TRBV6-3 and TRBJ2-5; maybe TRBD2 (5 bases). The V end lost 4 bases, the J end lost 9 bases, and 18 bases lay between the germline ends. CDR3 length equals 14 residues. CDR1 MNHEY and CDR2 SVGEGT come from the germline V gene. Here the CDR3 DNA reads TGTGCCAGCAGTTCGGGCAGTTTCAAGGAGGCCCAGTACTTC. It codes for CASSSGSFKEAQYF.

Note on this clonotype: With a much larger clone just one base away, this may be a read error. The chain recombines TRBV11-2 with TRBJ2-7; TRBD1 agrees at 9 bases. Germline V lookup: CDR1 SGHAT, CDR2 FQNNGV. This CDR3 comprises 15 residues. The CDR3: CVSSLEGQGVYEQYF. Written as DNA, the CDR3 is TGTGTCAGCAGCCTGGAGGGACAGGGTGTCTACGAGCAGTACTTC. The full variable domain, in which reference TRBV11-2 and TRBJ2-7 provide the parts outside the CDR3, is EAGVAQSPRYKIIEKRQSVAFWCNPISGHATLYWYQQILGQGPKLLIQFQNNGVVDDSQLPKDRFSAERLKGVDSTLKIQPAKLEDSAVYLCVSSLEGQGVYEQYFGPGTRLTVT.

This clonotype has more than one count but fewer than ten. The germline gene is not matched at one end of the junction; a read error may be the cause. The chain recombines TRBV6-1 with TRBJ1-1; tentatively, D is TRBD1 (6 bases). Germline CDR1 MNHNS, CDR2 SASEGT. The CDR3 is made up of 12 amino acids. CDR3 DNA sequence: TGTGCCAGCAGTCACAGGGAGGCTGAAGCTTTATTT. Protein sequence: CASSHREAEALF.

The count of this clonotype is one. The rearrangement uses TRBV29-1 and TRBJ2-1, with D maybe TRBD1 (5 bases). V shed 0 bases and J shed 5 bases, with 8 bases lying between them. The V gene's germline CDR1 is SQVTM and CDR2 ANQGSEA. This CDR3 region has 13 residues. The CDR3 spells CSVEETVDNEQFF. The CDR3 bases are TGCAGCGTTGAAGAGACAGTAGACAATGAGCAGTTCTTC.

A remark on this clonotype: One base away lies a much larger clone, so this may be a sequencing read error. This rearrangement joins TRBV30 to TRBJ1-5; D is unclear. This CDR3 has 14 amino acids. Germline CDR1 and CDR2: GTSNPN and SVGIG (reference sequence). The CDR3 region has the DNA TGTACCTGGAGTGTAGCGGTGTCTAATCAGCCCCAGCATTTT. Translated: CTWSVAVSNQPQHF.

This clonotype was seen at least ten times. V gene TRBV12-3 or TRBV12-4 combines with J gene TRBJ2-3; D is perhaps TRBD2 (6 bases). The CDR3 length is 15 residues. Trimming shortened V by 10 bases and J by 6 bases, and 23 bases separated the two germline ends. The CDR3 DNA reads TGTGCCACAGAGAGTACGGGGGTGCCGGGCGATACGCAGTATTTT. Translation: CATESTGVPGDTQYF.

A few counts support this clonotype. V gene TRBV30 combines with J gene TRBJ1-5; D is unclear. V was clipped by 3 bases and J by 0 bases, with 9 bases between them. This CDR3 spans 14 amino acids. Germline V gene lookup returns CDR1 GTSNPN and CDR2 SVGIG (reference sequence). The CDR3 DNA reads as TGTGCCTGGAGAGGGCAGGCTAGCAATCAGCCCCAGCATTTT. Translating it yields CAWRGQASNQPQHF.

This clonotype has more than one count but fewer than ten. V gene TRBV5-1 combines with J gene TRBJ2-4; unclear D gene. There are 14 residues in the CDR3. From germline, CDR1 is SGHRS and CDR2 YFSETQ. The V gene lost 2 bases and the J gene lost 6 bases, with 12 bases spanning the gap. The CDR3 nucleotides read TGCGCCAGCAGCTTAGGAACGATAGCAAACATTCAGTACTTC. Amino acids: CASSLGTIANIQYF.